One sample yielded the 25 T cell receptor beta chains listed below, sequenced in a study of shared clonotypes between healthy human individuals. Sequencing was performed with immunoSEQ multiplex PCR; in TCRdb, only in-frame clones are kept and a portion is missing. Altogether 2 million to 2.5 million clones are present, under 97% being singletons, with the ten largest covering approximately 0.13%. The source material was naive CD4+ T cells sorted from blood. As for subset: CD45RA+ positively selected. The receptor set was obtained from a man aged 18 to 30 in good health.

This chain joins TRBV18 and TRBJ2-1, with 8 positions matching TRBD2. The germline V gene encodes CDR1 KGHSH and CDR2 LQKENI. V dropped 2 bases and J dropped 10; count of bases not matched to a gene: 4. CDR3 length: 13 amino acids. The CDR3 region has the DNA TGTGCCAGCTCACCAGGACGGGAGGGGGAGCAGTTCTTC. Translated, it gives CASSPGREGEQFF.

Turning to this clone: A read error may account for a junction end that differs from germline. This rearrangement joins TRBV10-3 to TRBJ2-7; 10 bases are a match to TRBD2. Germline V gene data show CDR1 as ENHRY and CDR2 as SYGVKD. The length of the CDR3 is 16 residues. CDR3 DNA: TGTGCCATCAGTGGGGCTGATAGCGGGGGGACCTACGGGCAGTACTTC. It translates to CAISGADSGGTYGQYF.

The CDR3 region is CASSVGLDYEQYF. For the CDR3, the DNA is TGCGCCAGCAGTGTGGGTTTGGACTACGAGCAGTACTTC. The chain is built from TRBV10-2 and TRBJ2-7, with unresolved D. The V gene lost 4 bases and the J gene lost 3 bases, with 10 bases spanning the gap. The CDR3 consists of 13 residues. Germline lookup yields CDR1 WSHSY and CDR2 SAAADI.

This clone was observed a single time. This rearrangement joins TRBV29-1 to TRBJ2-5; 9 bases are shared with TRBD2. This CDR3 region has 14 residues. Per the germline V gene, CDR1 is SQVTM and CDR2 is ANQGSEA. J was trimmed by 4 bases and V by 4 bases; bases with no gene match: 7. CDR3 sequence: CSVAASGILETQYF. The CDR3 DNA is TGCAGCGTTGCGGCTAGCGGGATTCTAGAGACCCAGTACTTC.

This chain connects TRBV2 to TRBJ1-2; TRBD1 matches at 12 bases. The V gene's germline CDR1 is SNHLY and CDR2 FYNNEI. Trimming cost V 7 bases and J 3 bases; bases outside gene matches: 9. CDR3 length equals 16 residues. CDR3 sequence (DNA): TGTGCCAGCAAGAGCGAAGGGACAGGGGGCGACTATGGCTACACCTTC. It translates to CASKSEGTGGDYGYTF.

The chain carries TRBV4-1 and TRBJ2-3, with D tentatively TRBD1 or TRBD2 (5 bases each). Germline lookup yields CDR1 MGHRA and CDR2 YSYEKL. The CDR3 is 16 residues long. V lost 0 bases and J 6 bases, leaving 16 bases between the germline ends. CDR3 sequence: CASSQDHGAIMDTQYF. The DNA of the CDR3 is TGCGCCAGCAGCCAAGATCACGGGGCGATCATGGATACGCAGTATTTT.

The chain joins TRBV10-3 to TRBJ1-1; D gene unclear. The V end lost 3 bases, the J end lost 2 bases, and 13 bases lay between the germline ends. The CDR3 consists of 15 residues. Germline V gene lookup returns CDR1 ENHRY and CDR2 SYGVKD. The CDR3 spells CAISEGETTNTEAFF. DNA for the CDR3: TGTGCCATCAGTGAAGGAGAGACAACTAACACTGAAGCTTTCTTT.

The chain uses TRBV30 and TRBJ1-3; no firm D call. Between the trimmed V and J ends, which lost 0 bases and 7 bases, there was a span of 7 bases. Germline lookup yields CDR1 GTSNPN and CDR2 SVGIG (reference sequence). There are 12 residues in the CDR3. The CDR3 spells CAWSVSANTIYF. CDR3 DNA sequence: TGTGCCTGGAGTGTTTCTGCGAACACCATATATTTT.

The CDR3 DNA reads TGTGCCAGTATCCTATCTGGGCAGCTGAACACTGAAGCTTTCTTT. As protein: CASILSGQLNTEAFF. The genes are TRBV19 and TRBJ1-1; D ambiguous. The CDR3 consists of 15 residues. Trimming cost V 7 bases and J 0 bases, with 15 bases left between them. From germline, CDR1 is LNHDA and CDR2 SQIVND (reference sequence).

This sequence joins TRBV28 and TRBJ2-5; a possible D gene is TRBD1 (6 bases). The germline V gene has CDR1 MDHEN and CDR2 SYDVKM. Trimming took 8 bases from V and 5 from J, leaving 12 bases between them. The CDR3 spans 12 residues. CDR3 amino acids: CASLSRGETQYF. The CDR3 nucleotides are TGTGCCAGCCTGAGCAGGGGTGAGACCCAGTACTTC.

CDR3 DNA: TGCGCCAGCAGCACTACTAGCGGGAATCAAGAGACCCAGTACTTC. It yields the protein CASSTTSGNQETQYF. The gene calls are TRBV5-1 and TRBJ2-5; 10 bases are a match to TRBD2. The CDR3 is 15 amino acids. Germline CDR1 and CDR2: SGHRS and YFSETQ. Trimming at V came to 4 bases and at J to 2 bases, leaving 5 bases not matched to a gene.

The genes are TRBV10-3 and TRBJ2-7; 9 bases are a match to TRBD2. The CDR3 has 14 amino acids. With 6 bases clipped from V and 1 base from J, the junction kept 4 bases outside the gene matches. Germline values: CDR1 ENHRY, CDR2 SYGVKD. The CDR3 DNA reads TGTGCCATCAGGCGACTAGCGGATTCCTACGAGCAGTACTTC. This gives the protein CAIRRLADSYEQYF.

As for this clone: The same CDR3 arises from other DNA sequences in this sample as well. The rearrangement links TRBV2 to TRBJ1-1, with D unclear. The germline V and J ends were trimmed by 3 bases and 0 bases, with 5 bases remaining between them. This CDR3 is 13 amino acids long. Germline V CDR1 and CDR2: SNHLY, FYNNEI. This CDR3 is CASSEEMNTEAFF. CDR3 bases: TGTGCCAGCAGTGAGGAAATGAACACTGAAGCTTTCTTT.

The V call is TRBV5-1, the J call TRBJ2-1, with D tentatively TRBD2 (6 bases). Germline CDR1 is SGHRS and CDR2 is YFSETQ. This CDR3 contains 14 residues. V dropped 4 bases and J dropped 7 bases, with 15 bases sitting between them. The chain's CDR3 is CASSPGSAGNEQFF. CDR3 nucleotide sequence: TGCGCCAGCAGCCCTGGTTCTGCGGGGAATGAGCAGTTCTTC.

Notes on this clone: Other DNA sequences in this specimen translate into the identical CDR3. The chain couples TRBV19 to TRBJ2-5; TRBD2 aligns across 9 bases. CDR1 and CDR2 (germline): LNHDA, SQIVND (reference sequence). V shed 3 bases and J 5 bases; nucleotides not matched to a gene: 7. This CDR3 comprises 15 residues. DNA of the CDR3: TGTGCCAGTAGTATCGCGAGCGGGGGGTCGGAGACCCAGTACTTC. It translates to CASSIASGGSETQYF.

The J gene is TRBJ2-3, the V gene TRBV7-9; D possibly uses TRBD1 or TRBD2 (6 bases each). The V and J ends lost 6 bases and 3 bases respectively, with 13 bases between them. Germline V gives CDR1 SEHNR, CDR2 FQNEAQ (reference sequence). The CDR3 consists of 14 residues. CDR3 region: CASRPGAGTDTQYF. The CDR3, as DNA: TGTGCCAGCAGGCCGGGGGCTGGGACAGATACGCAGTATTTT.

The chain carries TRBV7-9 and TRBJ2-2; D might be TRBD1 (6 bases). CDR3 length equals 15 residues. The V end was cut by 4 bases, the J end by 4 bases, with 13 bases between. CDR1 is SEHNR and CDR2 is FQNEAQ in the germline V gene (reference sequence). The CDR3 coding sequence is TGTGCCAGCAGCTACTCGTACAGGGTCACCGGGGAGCTGTTTTTT. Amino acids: CASSYSYRVTGELFF.

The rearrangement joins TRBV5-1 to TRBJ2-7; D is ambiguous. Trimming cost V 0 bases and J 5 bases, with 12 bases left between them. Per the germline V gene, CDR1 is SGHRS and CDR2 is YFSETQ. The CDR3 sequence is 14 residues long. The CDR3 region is CASSLGGYRDEQYF. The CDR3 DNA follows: TGCGCCAGCAGCTTGGGTGGGTATAGGGACGAGCAGTACTTC.

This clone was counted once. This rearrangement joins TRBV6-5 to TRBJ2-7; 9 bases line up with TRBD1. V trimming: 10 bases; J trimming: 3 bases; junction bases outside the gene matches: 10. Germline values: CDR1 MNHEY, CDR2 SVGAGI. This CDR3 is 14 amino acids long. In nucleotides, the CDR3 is TGTGCCACTAAAGGGACAGGGAAGGTCTACGAGCAGTACTTC. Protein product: CATKGTGKVYEQYF.

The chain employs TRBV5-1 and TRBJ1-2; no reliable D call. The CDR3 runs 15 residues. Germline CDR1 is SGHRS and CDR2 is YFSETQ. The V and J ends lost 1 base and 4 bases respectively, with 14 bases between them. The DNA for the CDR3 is TGCGCCAGCAGCTTGCAGGTCGGGGAAGCCTATGGCTACACCTTC. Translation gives CASSLQVGEAYGYTF.

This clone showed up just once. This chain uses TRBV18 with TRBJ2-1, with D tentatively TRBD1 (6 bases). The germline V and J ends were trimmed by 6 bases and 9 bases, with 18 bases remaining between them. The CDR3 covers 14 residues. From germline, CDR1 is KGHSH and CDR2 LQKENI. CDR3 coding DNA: TGTGCCAGCTCGCTTCTACAGGGCTCGGGTGAGCAGTTCTTC. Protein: CASSLLQGSGEQFF.

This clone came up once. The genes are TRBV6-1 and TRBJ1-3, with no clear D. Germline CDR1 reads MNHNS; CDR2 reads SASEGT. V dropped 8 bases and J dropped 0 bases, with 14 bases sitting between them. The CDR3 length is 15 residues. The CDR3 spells CASDAWSFSGNTIYF. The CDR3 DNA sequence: TGTGCCAGCGACGCCTGGTCTTTCTCTGGAAACACCATATATTTT.

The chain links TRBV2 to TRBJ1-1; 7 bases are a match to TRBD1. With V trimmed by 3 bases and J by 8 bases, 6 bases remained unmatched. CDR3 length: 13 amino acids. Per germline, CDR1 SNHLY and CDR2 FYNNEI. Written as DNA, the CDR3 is TGTGCCAGCAGTGATTGGGACAGACCCGAAGCTTTCTTT. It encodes CASSDWDRPEAFF. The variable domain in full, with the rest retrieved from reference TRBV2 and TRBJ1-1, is EPEVTQTPSHQVTQMGQEVILRCVPISNHLYFYWYRQILGQKVEFLVSFYNNEISEKSEIFDDQFSVERPDGSNFTLKIRSTKLEDSAMYFCASSDWDRPEAFFGQGTRLTVV.

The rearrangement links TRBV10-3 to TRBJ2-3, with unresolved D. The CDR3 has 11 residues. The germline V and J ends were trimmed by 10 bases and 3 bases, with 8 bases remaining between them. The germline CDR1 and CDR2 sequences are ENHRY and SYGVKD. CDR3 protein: CATLGTDTQYF. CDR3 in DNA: TGTGCCACTTTGGGTACAGATACGCAGTATTTT.

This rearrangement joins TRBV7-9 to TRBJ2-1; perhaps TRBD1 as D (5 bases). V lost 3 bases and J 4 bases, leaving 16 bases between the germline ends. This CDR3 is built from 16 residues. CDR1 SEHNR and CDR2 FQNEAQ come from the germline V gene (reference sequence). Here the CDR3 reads CASSLECKGEYNEQFF. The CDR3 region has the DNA TGTGCCAGCAGCTTGGAGTGCAAAGGGGAATACAATGAGCAGTTCTTC.